Each of the 27 T cell receptor beta chains below was sequenced from the same sample in a study of post-analysis software for immune sequencing data. Researchers reported that TCR beta cDNA libraries carried unique molecular identifiers. One entry per CDR3 protein results from TCRdb running MiXCR on the PCR reads. The data contain roughly 700,000 distinct CDR3 sequences, roughly 27% of them singletons. Broader study findings: Patients used four to six TRBV segments, including TRBV5-6, TRBV5-1 and TRBV20-1, more often than controls.

Their specific antigens are unknown. The material sequenced was blood. The receptors stem from a girl between 5 and 17 years old with multiple sclerosis.

This clonotype was counted at least ten times. V and J are TRBV7-2 and TRBJ2-5; D not certain. The CDR3 is 11 residues long. V gave up 2 bases and J gave up 3 bases, with 1 base separating them. The germline V gene encodes CDR1 SGHTA and CDR2 FQGNSA. The CDR3 is CASSLKETQYF. CDR3 nucleotide sequence: TGTGCCAGCAGCTTAAAAGAGACCCAGTACTTC.

The V gene is TRBV6-2 or TRBV6-3, the J gene TRBJ2-1; D uncertain. With 3 bases removed from V and 8 bases from J, the gap between germline ends came to 17 bases. The CDR3 is 15 residues long. In germline, CDR1 is MNHEY, CDR2 SVGEGT. The CDR3 loop reads CASSYLMSPWDEQFF. The CDR3 nucleotides read TGTGCCAGCAGTTATTTAATGTCCCCGTGGGATGAGCAGTTCTTC.

The chain joins TRBV20-1 to TRBJ1-5; D is ambiguous. Trimming stripped 3 bases from V and 1 base from J, with 7 bases between. This CDR3 has 13 amino acids. Per germline, CDR1 DFQATT and CDR2 SNEGSKA (reference sequence). This CDR3 reads CSASWRSNQPQHF. In DNA, the CDR3 is TGCAGTGCTAGTTGGCGGAGCAATCAGCCCCAGCATTTT.

A few counts support this clonotype. This chain links TRBV6-5 with TRBJ2-2; D is possibly TRBD1 (5 bases). V was clipped by 0 bases and J by 7 bases, with 6 bases between them. Looked up from germline, CDR1 is MNHEY and CDR2 is SVGAGI. The length of the CDR3 is 13 residues. The CDR3 protein is CASSYSTGGELFF. In nucleotides, the CDR3 is TGTGCCAGCAGTTACTCTACAGGCGGGGAGCTGTTTTTT.

This clonotype occurred once. V gene TRBV20-1 combines with J gene TRBJ2-1, with TRBD2 identical over 9 bases. CDR1 is DFQATT and CDR2 is SNEGSKA in the germline V gene (reference sequence). V lost 6 bases, J lost 10 bases, and 10 bases stayed unmatched. The CDR3 is 13 residues long. The CDR3 bases are TGCAGTGCCTTTATAGCGGGAGTATACGAGCAGTTCTTC. Residues: CSAFIAGVYEQFF.

The rearrangement joins TRBV7-2 to TRBJ2-1, with a weak D call TRBD2 (5 bases). V gave up 5 bases and J gave up 6 bases, with 11 bases separating them. CDR3 length: 13 residues. Germline V lookup: CDR1 SGHTA, CDR2 FQGNSA. CDR3 in amino acids: CASSPAGINEQFF. The CDR3 nucleotides are TGTGCCAGCAGCCCCGCCGGGATCAATGAGCAGTTCTTC. The whole variable domain, remainder taken from reference TRBV7-2 and TRBJ2-1, is GAGVSQSPSNKVTEKGKDVELRCDPISGHTALYWYRQSLGQGLEFLIYFQGNSAPDKSGLPSDRFSAERTGGSVSTLTIQRTQQEDSAVYLCASSPAGINEQFFGPGTRLTVL.

V gene TRBV7-2 combines with J gene TRBJ2-7, with 7 bases aligning to TRBD2. The V segment lost 5 bases and the J segment 0 bases; nucleotides outside the gene matches: 10. The CDR3 runs to 16 residues. Germline values: CDR1 SGHTA, CDR2 FQGNSA. The CDR3 coding sequence is TGTGCCAGCAGCGGGGGGGACTACCTTAGCTCCTACGAGCAGTACTTC. This encodes CASSGGDYLSSYEQYF.

The chain employs TRBV20-1 and TRBJ2-3; D ambiguous. This CDR3 region has 14 residues. V dropped 3 bases and J dropped 2 bases, with 12 bases sitting between them. Per the germline V gene, CDR1 is DFQATT and CDR2 is SNEGSKA (reference sequence). This CDR3 is CSASDSSITDTQYF. CDR3 nucleotides: TGCAGTGCTAGCGACTCCTCCATCACAGATACGCAGTATTTT.

This clonotype was picked up a small number of times. This chain connects TRBV5-1 to TRBJ2-3; 8 bases are a match to TRBD1. The germline gives CDR1 SGHRS, CDR2 YFSETQ. The CDR3 is 16 amino acids. The J segment lost 3 bases and the V segment lost 5 bases, leaving 11 bases of the junction unmatched. The CDR3 DNA sequence: TGCGCCAGCAGTCCTTTTAGGACAGGGAGGACAGATACGCAGTATTTT. Translating gives CASSPFRTGRTDTQYF.

J is TRBJ2-3 and V is TRBV20-1; no reliable D call. V was pared by 3 bases and J by 2 bases, with 12 bases between. Germline CDR1 and CDR2: DFQATT and SNEGSKA (reference sequence). The CDR3 runs 14 residues. CDR3 in DNA: TGCAGTGCTAGTCTTGAGAGTATCACAGATACGCAGTATTTT. Its translation is CSASLESITDTQYF.

This clonotype was found a few times. This chain uses TRBV27 with TRBJ1-2, with TRBD1 matching over 8 bases. V shed 1 base and J 4 bases; nucleotides not matched to a gene: 8. The germline V gene has CDR1 MNHEY and CDR2 SMNVEV (reference sequence). This CDR3 contains 16 residues. The CDR3 is CASSLYRDRTPYGYTF. CDR3 DNA sequence: TGTGCCAGCAGTTTATACCGGGACAGGACACCCTATGGCTACACCTTC.

There are a few counts of this clonotype. The chain recombines TRBV4-3 with TRBJ2-1; 11 bases line up with TRBD1. The germline gives CDR1 LGHNA, CDR2 YSLEER. The trim removed 1 base at V and 10 bases at J, leaving 6 bases unmatched. The CDR3 is 15 amino acids. The CDR3 nucleotides are TGCGCCAGCAGCCAAGGGACAGGGGGCGCGGGGGAGCAGTTCTTC. It specifies CASSQGTGGAGEQFF.

Regarding this clonotype: A much larger clone lies one base from this, so it may be a read error. The rearrangement uses TRBV29-1 and TRBJ2-7; no reliable D call. CDR1 and CDR2 (germline): SQVTM, ANQGSEA. This CDR3 region has 11 residues. Trimming took 4 bases from V and 2 from J, leaving 6 bases between them. Written as DNA, the CDR3 is TGCAGCGTTGCGGATGCCTACGAGCAGTACGTC. Encoded protein: CSVADAYEQYV.

This chain connects TRBV20-1 to TRBJ2-1; D remains unclear. The CDR3 covers 11 residues. Per germline, CDR1 DFQATT and CDR2 SNEGSKA (reference sequence). CDR3 sequence reads: CRADRLGEQFF. The CDR3 DNA is TGCAGGGCTGATCGCCTCGGCGAGCAGTTCTTC.

This chain connects TRBV5-6 to TRBJ2-3; D might be TRBD2 (6 bases). This CDR3 is 13 amino acids long. Trimming took 0 bases from V and 10 from J, leaving 12 bases between them. Per germline, CDR1 SGHDT and CDR2 YYEEEE. CDR3: CASSLATGSSQYF. CDR3 DNA: TGTGCCAGCAGCTTGGCTACCGGGAGTTCGCAGTATTTT.

This clonotype appeared a few times. The V and J genes are TRBV20-1 and TRBJ2-1, with D perhaps TRBD2 (6 bases). Germline V gene data show CDR1 as DFQATT and CDR2 as SNEGSKA (reference sequence). Deletions cut 6 bases from V and 0 bases from J, with 15 bases between. The CDR3 runs to 15 residues. The CDR3 DNA reads as TGCAGTGCGGAGGACTACGAGAGCTCCTACAATGAGCAGTTCTTC. Translated: CSAEDYESSYNEQFF.

The chain carries TRBV7-9 and TRBJ2-7; D is perhaps TRBD1 or TRBD2 (5 bases each). The CDR3 runs to 16 residues. CDR1 and CDR2 (germline): SEHNR, FQNEAQ (reference sequence). V was cut by 6 bases and J by 6 bases, with 24 bases left in between. The CDR3 DNA is TGTGCCAGCAGACCCGAAAGCCGGGACGGCGCATGCGAGCAGTACTTC. It is translated as CASRPESRDGACEQYF.

The J gene is TRBJ2-1, the V gene TRBV10-3; D gene ambiguous. The CDR3 is 15 amino acids. CDR1 is ENHRY and CDR2 is SYGVKD in the germline V gene. Trimming left V 3 bases short and J 0 bases short, with 9 bases between. CDR3 protein: CAISDARSSYNEQFF. The DNA of the CDR3 is TGTGCCATCAGTGACGCAAGGAGCTCCTACAATGAGCAGTTCTTC.

This clonotype came up a few times. This chain uses TRBV28 with TRBJ2-7, with TRBD1 matching 8 bases. The CDR3 extends over 14 amino acids. Germline CDR1 reads MDHEN; CDR2 reads SYDVKM. V trimming: 5 bases; J trimming: 2 bases; junction bases outside the gene matches: 5. CDR3 in DNA: TGTGCCAGCAGTCAGGGGGCCTTACCCTACGAGCAGTACTTC. Its protein is CASSQGALPYEQYF.

The chain carries TRBV7-2 and TRBJ1-1; D might be TRBD1 (5 bases). The CDR3 loop spans 15 amino acids. Looked up from germline, CDR1 is SGHTA and CDR2 is FQGNSA. V was cut by 4 bases and J by 1 base, with 13 bases left in between. CDR3 sequence (DNA): TGTGCCAGCAGCTACCTGGGGCAGGGGAACACTGAAGCTTTCTTT. This encodes CASSYLGQGNTEAFF.

The table lists this clonotype with a few counts. The rearrangement uses TRBV3-1 and TRBJ2-1, with 7 bases lining up with TRBD2. This CDR3 contains 15 residues. Losses at the gene ends were 3 bases for V and 9 bases for J; bases not matched to a gene: 11. Per the germline V gene, CDR1 is LGHDT and CDR2 is YNNKEL (reference sequence). CDR3 nucleotides: TGTGCCAGCAGCCACGGACTAGAGGAAGTGAGTGAGCAGTTCTTC. Protein product: CASSHGLEEVSEQFF.

This clonotype was counted only a few times. The V and J genes are TRBV7-2 and TRBJ2-7, with 8 bases that match TRBD1. CDR1 and CDR2 from the germline V gene are SGHTA and FQGNSA. This CDR3 has 15 amino acids. The ends lost 6 bases at V and 5 bases at J; junction bases unmatched: 12. The CDR3 region is CASSSGQGMSDEQYF. CDR3 nucleotide sequence: TGTGCCAGCAGTTCAGGACAGGGCATGAGCGACGAGCAGTACTTC.

The V and J genes are TRBV7-9 and TRBJ2-4; D gene unclear. The J call could be wrong; TRBJ2-7 is a better fit for the DNA end. The CDR3 spans 12 residues. Germline V gives CDR1 SEHNR, CDR2 FQNEAQ (reference sequence). The CDR3: CASSRGEHEQYF. Written as DNA, the CDR3 is TGTGCCAGCAGTAGAGGTGAACACGAGCAGTACTTC.

This clonotype was seen a handful of times. This sequence joins TRBV10-3 and TRBJ2-1; D unresolved. The CDR3 sequence is 15 residues long. Germline V gene lookup returns CDR1 ENHRY and CDR2 SYGVKD. V dropped 2 bases and J dropped 0 bases, with 8 bases sitting between them. The CDR3 sequence is CAISETTGSYNEQFF. The CDR3 DNA follows: TGTGCCATCAGTGAGACTACGGGCTCCTACAATGAGCAGTTCTTC.

This rearrangement joins TRBV24-1 to TRBJ2-5; 7 positions agree with TRBD1. CDR1 is KGHDR, CDR2 SFDVKD, per germline. The CDR3 is 15 amino acids. V trimming: 4 bases; J trimming: 2 bases; junction bases outside the gene matches: 6. The CDR3 here is CATSDPRDRQETQYF. The CDR3 nucleotides read TGTGCCACCAGTGACCCGAGGGACAGACAAGAGACCCAGTACTTC.

The sample holds a few counts of this clonotype. The chain uses TRBV6-5 and TRBJ1-2; a weak D match, TRBD1 (5 bases). The length of the CDR3 is 11 residues. Germline values: CDR1 MNHEY, CDR2 SVGAGI. V was cut by 8 bases and J by 8 bases, with 12 bases left in between. CDR3 DNA: TGTGCCAGCGGTCAGGGCGGAGGCTACACCTTC. It specifies CASGQGGGYTF.

In DNA, the CDR3 is TGTGCCAGCAGTTTAACTCCAGGGGGGGCCTACGAGCAGTACTTC. Its translation: CASSLTPGGAYEQYF. The genes are TRBV12-3 or TRBV12-4 and TRBJ2-7; either TRBD1 or TRBD2 may fit D (7 bases each). This CDR3 comprises 15 residues. V lost 2 bases and J 2 bases, leaving 13 bases between the germline ends.